Sequencing of this TCR beta chain was carried out in a study of early T cells in non-severe SARS-CoV-2 infection. Overall study context: Alpha and beta chains were unpaired, from unsorted whole-blood bulk RNA.

Study-wide results and limits: Sequences matched to VDJdb favored anti-spike CD8 responses, while private and CD4 specificities were missed.

This clonotype was recorded many times. What it binds is not known. Researchers tagged individual cDNA molecules with unique molecular identifiers. One entry per CDR3 protein, called by TCRdb with MiXCR from the 5' RACE reads. The sample has some 18,000 distinct CDR3 sequences, approximately 6.1% seen once. Germline loops: CDR1 SGHRS, CDR2 YFSETQ. There are 14 residues in the CDR3. The germline V and J ends were trimmed by 4 bases and 0 bases, with 9 bases remaining between them. The chain links TRBV5-1 to TRBJ2-3; unclear D gene. The sequence was obtained from an adult who was a healthcare worker with PCR-confirmed SARS-CoV-2 infection or an uninfected control (not recorded which). Specimen: whole blood. The CDR3 coding sequence is TGCGCCAGCAGCCTATGGGCTAGCACAGATACGCAGTATTTT. Translation: CASSLWASTDTQYF. The entire variable domain, with the rest obtained from reference TRBV5-1 and TRBJ2-3, is as follows: KAGVTQTPRYLIKTRGQQVTLSCSPISGHRSVSWYQQTPGQGLQFLFEYFSETQRNKGNFPGRFSGRQFSNSRSEMNVSTLELGDSALYLCASSLWASTDTQYFGPGTRLTVL.